A single sample gave rise to the 25 T cell receptor beta chains below, sequenced in a study of blood T cell repertoires in COVID-19. TCRdb's copy holds only in-frame clones and misses some; the assay was immunoSEQ multiplex PCR. The repertoire holds tens of thousands of clones, with more than 80% as singletons. Sequenced: peripheral blood. Receptor source: a woman aged 80 or older with acute or convalescent COVID-19.

The chain links TRBV6-5 to TRBJ1-1, with D possibly being TRBD1 (6 bases). This CDR3 region has 14 residues. Germline-derived CDR1 and CDR2 are MNHEY and SVGAGI. V lost 6 bases and J 5 bases, leaving 16 bases between the germline ends. CDR3 sequence (DNA): TGTGCCAGCAGGCTACAGGGTCTATTTACTGAAGCTTTCTTT. Its protein is CASRLQGLFTEAFF.

A few counts support this clone. The genes are TRBV6-5 and TRBJ1-5; unclear D gene. The CDR3 runs 15 residues. Per the germline V gene, CDR1 is MNHEY and CDR2 is SVGAGI. Trimming shortened V by 6 bases and J by 5 bases, and 17 bases separated the two germline ends. Here the CDR3 reads CASRRTPLADQPQHF. The CDR3 nucleotides are TGTGCCAGCAGGCGGACCCCCCTAGCCGATCAGCCCCAGCATTTT.

Sample share makes this clone hyperexpanded. CDR3 loop: CASSSVDSGGPTNYGYTF. Here the CDR3 DNA reads TGTGCCAGCAGCTCGGTAGATTCGGGGGGCCCCACTAACTATGGCTACACCTTC. J is TRBJ1-2 and V is TRBV13; TRBD1 is a possible D gene (6 bases). CDR1 and CDR2 from the germline V gene are PRHDT and FYEKMQ (reference sequence). This CDR3 is built from 18 residues. V was pared by 4 bases and J by 0 bases, with 21 bases between.

This clone was recorded a few times. The chain links TRBV5-1 to TRBJ2-7, with 7 bases aligning to TRBD2. Germline CDR1 reads SGHRS; CDR2 reads YFSETQ. This CDR3 is built from 16 residues. V trimming: 0 bases; J trimming: 2 bases; junction bases outside the gene matches: 8. The CDR3 loop is CASSLALTSDTYEQYF. CDR3 nucleotides: TGCGCCAGCAGCTTGGCCCTTACTAGCGATACCTACGAGCAGTACTTC.

The chain combines TRBV7-8 with TRBJ2-1; the match to TRBD1 covers 9 bases. Germline V gene data show CDR1 as SGHVS and CDR2 as FQNEAQ. V was pared by 5 bases and J by 2 bases, with 1 base of the junction left unmatched. This CDR3 is built from 14 residues. CDR3 sequence reads: CASSRDRAYNEQFF. The CDR3, as DNA: TGTGCCAGCAGCCGGGACAGGGCCTACAATGAGCAGTTCTTC.

This clone was detected only once. The CDR3 reads CAISPAGGRAYEQYF. Here the CDR3 DNA reads TGTGCCATCAGTCCCGCGGGTGGACGGGCCTACGAGCAGTACTTC. This chain joins TRBV10-3 and TRBJ2-7, with a possible D match to TRBD2 (5 bases). The germline V gene encodes CDR1 ENHRY and CDR2 SYGVKD. The V end was cut by 5 bases, the J end by 2 bases, with 16 bases between. This CDR3 spans 15 amino acids.

This chain uses TRBV18 with TRBJ1-2, with a weak D call TRBD1 (5 bases). With 6 bases removed from V and 2 bases from J, the gap between germline ends came to 16 bases. In germline, CDR1 is KGHSH, CDR2 LQKENI. This CDR3 spans 15 amino acids. Written as DNA, the CDR3 is TGTGCCAGCTCGCCGAACACTAACAGGAACTATGGCTACACCTTC. As protein: CASSPNTNRNYGYTF.

The rearrangement joins TRBV24-1 to TRBJ2-1, with 10 bases matching TRBD1. The CDR3 extends over 14 amino acids. V was pared by 7 bases and J by 6 bases, with 5 bases of the junction left unmatched. Germline V gene data show CDR1 as KGHDR and CDR2 as SFDVKD. The CDR3 DNA sequence: TGTGCCACCAGCGGACAGGGGGGGACCAATGAGCAGTTCTTC. It encodes CATSGQGGTNEQFF.

The chain links TRBV5-1 to TRBJ1-5, with 7 bases fitting TRBD1. J lost 3 bases, V lost 2 bases, and 2 bases had no gene match. The CDR3 sequence is 14 residues long. The germline gives CDR1 SGHRS, CDR2 YFSETQ. The CDR3 DNA reads TGCGCCAGCAGCTTCGGGACAGCCAATCAGCCCCAGCATTTT. Encoded protein: CASSFGTANQPQHF.

J is TRBJ2-1 and V is TRBV30; D is possibly TRBD2 (5 bases). Trimming shortened V by 3 bases and J by 0 bases, and 12 bases separated the two germline ends. This CDR3 has 15 amino acids. Germline V gives CDR1 GTSNPN, CDR2 SVGIG (reference sequence). The CDR3 sequence: CAWSNSGSSYNEQFF. In nucleotides, the CDR3 is TGTGCCTGGAGCAACAGCGGCAGCTCCTACAATGAGCAGTTCTTC.

The genes are TRBV5-1 and TRBJ2-7; 7 bases fit TRBD1. Germline V lookup: CDR1 SGHRS, CDR2 YFSETQ. CDR3 length: 16 residues. J lost 7 bases, V lost 4 bases, and 17 bases had no gene match. The CDR3 DNA reads as TGCGCCAGCAGCCCGGTGCCTACAGGGGTTGCGTGGGAGCAGTACTTC. It is translated as CASSPVPTGVAWEQYF.

The chain uses TRBV12-3 or TRBV12-4 and TRBJ2-2, with D possibly TRBD1 on 5 matching bases. Trimming cost V 3 bases and J 6 bases, with 8 bases left between them. The CDR3 spans 13 residues. The DNA for the CDR3 is TGTGCCAGCAGTTTCAGGGCTGCCGGGGAGCTGTTTTTT. Residues: CASSFRAAGELFF.

The CDR3 sequence: CASSIVFARSNQPQHF. The CDR3 DNA is TGTGCCAGTAGTATTGTCTTCGCCAGAAGCAATCAGCCCCAGCATTTT. The rearrangement joins TRBV19 to TRBJ1-5; no reliable D call. CDR3 size: 16 residues. Per germline, CDR1 LNHDA and CDR2 SQIVND (reference sequence). V shed 3 bases and J shed 1 base, with 13 bases lying between them. The full variable domain, in which reference TRBV19 and TRBJ1-5 provide the parts outside the CDR3, is DGGITQSPKYLFRKEGQNVTLSCEQNLNHDAMYWYRQDPGQGLRLIYYSQIVNDFQKGDIAEGYSVSREKKESFPLTVTSAQKNPTAFYLCASSIVFARSNQPQHFGDGTRLSIL.

This clone appeared a few times. The chain has TRBV11-2 and TRBJ2-7; the match to TRBD2 covers 11 bases. Germline CDR1 reads SGHAT; CDR2 reads FQNNGV. The ends lost 4 bases at V and 4 bases at J; junction bases unmatched: 6. The CDR3 runs to 15 residues. For the CDR3, the DNA is TGTGCCAGCAGCTCAAGACTAGCGGGGAGGTACGAGCAGTACTTC. It specifies CASSSRLAGRYEQYF.

The rearrangement joins TRBV3-1 (or the pseudogene TRBV3-2) to TRBJ2-7; no reliable D call. Trimming removed 0 bases from V and 0 bases from J, with 9 bases in between. CDR3 size: 15 residues. Germline V CDR1 and CDR2: LGHDT, YNNKEL (reference sequence). CDR3 nucleotide sequence: TGTGCCAGCAGCCAAGATCCCCTAGACTCCTACGAGCAGTACTTC. Protein product: CASSQDPLDSYEQYF.

The chain links TRBV2 to TRBJ1-1; TRBD1 might be the D (6 bases). Trimming stripped 10 bases from V and 5 bases from J, with 20 bases between. The CDR3 length is 14 residues. Germline V gene lookup returns CDR1 SNHLY and CDR2 FYNNEI. CDR3 amino acids: CAKAGDRGGTEAFF. As DNA, the CDR3 is TGTGCCAAGGCAGGGGATCGAGGGGGAACTGAAGCTTTCTTT.

CDR3 coding DNA: TGTGCCAGCAGCCCTGGCAGGCAGGGAAGGACCTACGAGCAGTACTTC. Its protein product is CASSPGRQGRTYEQYF. The rearrangement uses TRBV5-5 and TRBJ2-7, with a tentative D call TRBD1 (5 bases). Trimming took 4 bases from V and 2 from J, leaving 19 bases between them. Germline CDR1 is SGHKS and CDR2 is YYEKEE (reference sequence). The CDR3 is 16 residues long.

The chain combines TRBV15 with TRBJ1-1; TRBD1 might be the D (6 bases). CDR1 is LNHNV, CDR2 YYDKDF, per germline (reference sequence). This CDR3 comprises 14 residues. Trimming left V 1 base short and J 6 bases short, with 12 bases between. The CDR3 loop is CATSRAWDIPEAFF. The CDR3 bases are TGTGCCACCAGCAGAGCTTGGGACATCCCTGAAGCTTTCTTT.

V is TRBV10-3 and J is TRBJ2-7; perhaps TRBD1 as D (6 bases). The V end was cut by 6 bases, the J end by 2 bases, with 14 bases between. The V gene's germline CDR1 is ENHRY and CDR2 SYGVKD. The CDR3 consists of 14 residues. CDR3 coding DNA: TGTGCCATCAGGAGGGGGACACCGACCTACGAGCAGTACTTC. The encoded protein is CAIRRGTPTYEQYF.

This clone has a handful of counts. This rearrangement joins TRBV7-8 to TRBJ2-5; 8 bases agree with TRBD2. From germline, CDR1 is SGHVS and CDR2 FQNEAQ. The CDR3 spans 15 residues. V was clipped by 6 bases and J by 5 bases; unmatched bases: 11. In DNA, the CDR3 is TGTGCCAGCAGTTATTCGGGGGGGTCGGAGGAGACCCAGTACTTC. Its translation is CASSYSGGSEETQYF.

This clone was detected a few times. The chain uses TRBV5-1 and TRBJ2-7; possible D gene TRBD1, 6 bases. Trimming took off 4 bases at V and 3 bases at J, with 14 bases between the two ends. The CDR3 has 14 residues. CDR1 is SGHRS, CDR2 YFSETQ, per germline. The CDR3 DNA is TGCGCCAGCAGCCACCCGGGACACCACTACGAGCAGTACTTC. The encoded protein is CASSHPGHHYEQYF.

Note on this clone: Other DNA sequences of this sample code for an identical CDR3. The chain couples TRBV2 to TRBJ1-2; no firm D call. Deletions cut 2 bases from V and 3 bases from J, with 4 bases between. Germline CDR1 reads SNHLY; CDR2 reads FYNNEI. The CDR3 runs 12 residues. The CDR3 nucleotides are TGTGCCAGCAGTGAAACAGACTATGGCTACACCTTC. Translated, it gives CASSETDYGYTF.

V usage is TRBV10-2 and J usage is TRBJ1-5; D possibly corresponds to TRBD1 (6 bases). The CDR3 is made up of 15 amino acids. The V gene's germline CDR1 is WSHSY and CDR2 SAAADI. Trimming removed 4 bases from V and 4 bases from J, with 14 bases in between. Here the CDR3 DNA reads TGCGCCAGCAGTGGGGGCGCAGGGGCAAATCAGCCCCAGCATTTT. It encodes CASSGGAGANQPQHF.

V gene TRBV11-2 combines with J gene TRBJ2-3, with 9 bases that match TRBD2. The V gene end was trimmed by 5 bases and the J gene end by 2 bases; junction bases not matched to a gene: 2. This CDR3 is built from 14 residues. Germline-derived CDR1 and CDR2 are SGHAT and FQNNGV. The CDR3: CASSASGATDTQYF. The CDR3 nucleotides read TGTGCCAGCAGCGCTAGCGGGGCCACAGATACGCAGTATTTT.

The CDR3 spells CASSPSGGANTGELFF. The CDR3 DNA reads TGTGCCAGCAGTCCTAGCGGGGGGGCGAACACCGGGGAGCTGTTTTTT. This chain uses TRBV28 with TRBJ2-2; 12 bases agree with TRBD2. Germline assignment: CDR1 MDHEN and CDR2 SYDVKM. V lost 5 bases to trimming and J lost 0 bases; unmatched junction nucleotides: 1. The CDR3 length is 16 residues.